Listed below are T cell receptor beta chains from one sample, sequenced in a study of blood T cell repertoires in COVID-19. TCRdb's copy holds only in-frame clones and misses some; the assay was immunoSEQ multiplex PCR. The table includes under 250,000 clones, roughly four fifths detected once. The material sequenced was peripheral blood. Receptors were obtained from a man aged 50 or older with acute or convalescent COVID-19. Both conserved end residues are trimmed from each CDR3. Where a row states a size, it is once, few, many or the class of an expanded clone; other rows omit it.

v_call: TRBV6-6; j_call: TRBJ1-2; clone_size: .; cdr3_aa: ASSGTGGVGYT
v_call: TRBV3-1/TRBV3-2; j_call: TRBJ2-1; clone_size: .; cdr3_aa: ASHSGEPLKEQF
v_call: TRBV4-1; j_call: TRBJ2-2; clone_size: few; cdr3_aa: ASSHRTFNGELF
v_call: TRBV30; j_call: TRBJ2-1; clone_size: .; cdr3_aa: AWSLTEVRPIIAGVLGEQF
v_call: TRBV5-4; j_call: TRBJ2-5; clone_size: .; cdr3_aa: ASSSPSRAGGETQY
v_call: TRBV7-2; j_call: TRBJ2-7; clone_size: .; cdr3_aa: ASSLLSGDEQY
v_call: TRBV27; j_call: TRBJ1-5; clone_size: .; cdr3_aa: ASSLEGGQPQH
v_call: TRBV11-2; j_call: TRBJ2-4; clone_size: .; cdr3_aa: ASSFQEGKNIQY
v_call: TRBV28; j_call: TRBJ1-3; clone_size: .; cdr3_aa: ASRGGYSGNTIY
v_call: TRBV7-9; j_call: TRBJ2-3; clone_size: .; cdr3_aa: ASSLDSRRTDTQY
v_call: TRBV7-2; j_call: TRBJ2-7; clone_size: .; cdr3_aa: ASSPPRVGHPLEQY
v_call: TRBV7-9; j_call: TRBJ2-1; clone_size: .; cdr3_aa: ASSWRQGARNEQF
v_call: TRBV27; j_call: TRBJ1-6; clone_size: .; cdr3_aa: ASSLGEGRSPLH
v_call: TRBV19; j_call: TRBJ1-1; clone_size: .; cdr3_aa: ASSTDGRKGEAF
v_call: TRBV5-4; j_call: TRBJ1-2; clone_size: .; cdr3_aa: ASSPGQGPPDYGYT
v_call: TRBV6-5; j_call: TRBJ1-6; clone_size: .; cdr3_aa: ASSQQTAYNSPLH
v_call: TRBV5-1; j_call: TRBJ2-7; clone_size: .; cdr3_aa: ASSLGHTGTGSYEQY
v_call: TRBV5-4; j_call: TRBJ2-7; clone_size: once; cdr3_aa: ASRFSGRDSYEQY